This entry is about one T cell receptor beta chain. Libraries were prepared by immunoSEQ multiplex PCR; TCRdb keeps only in-frame clonotypes and omits some of them. Altogether approximately 150,000 clones are present, roughly 85% being singletons, with the ten largest covering approximately 1.1%. The entry originates in a study of blood T cell repertoires in COVID-19. About the research overall: From T cells, B-cell-depleted T cells, or PBMCs came the material, which was cDNA or gDNA.

This CDR3 is 18 amino acids long. The V and J ends lost 5 bases and 4 bases, in that order; junction bases with no gene match: 16. Germline-derived CDR1 and CDR2 are LNHDA and SQIVND (reference sequence). The J gene is TRBJ2-1, the V gene TRBV19; 8 nucleotides agree with TRBD2. The sample was peripheral blood. The sequence was obtained from a man aged 35 to 55 with acute or convalescent COVID-19. CDR3 bases: TGTGCCAGTAGTCTCCCTACAGCTGGTAGCGGGGTTTACAATGAGCAGTTCTTC. Protein product: CASSLPTAGSGVYNEQFF.